Detailed here is one T cell receptor (beta chain). Its specificity is unknown. The V gene's germline CDR1 is ENHRY and CDR2 SYGVKD. J was trimmed by 3 bases and V by 0 bases; bases with no gene match: 0. The CDR3 has 15 residues. These data originate in a study of cytomegalovirus exposure and HLA in healthy donors. The PCR employed 60 Vbeta primers together with 13 Jbeta primers. TCRdb's table, derived via immunoSEQ multiplex PCR, lists solely in-frame clones and lacks some. The sample consists of tens of thousands of clones, 85% of them appearing once. Notes on the study in general: Rare TCR sequences dominated, though some public TCRs recurred in many donors. Most CMV-associated TCR beta chains were later found to appear HLA-restricted.

The V gene is TRBV10-3, the J gene TRBJ2-7, with 12 bases lining up with TRBD2. The TCR was taken from a female donor in good health and CMV-seronegative. Sequenced input: PBMCs. CDR3 loop: CAISESTSGGYEQYF. The DNA for the CDR3 is TGTGCCATCAGTGAGTCGACTAGCGGGGGCTACGAGCAGTACTTC.